The rows below give T cell receptor beta chains drawn from one sample of a study of cytotoxic CD8 clonotypes in ibrutinib-treated CLL. The method was immunoSEQ multiplex PCR; TCRdb's version includes in-frame clones alone and lacks a portion of them. Among roughly 130,000 clones listed, 91% were seen once. The starting material was PBMCs, obtained after 12 months of ibrutinib treatment. These receptor sequences come from a human donor with chronic lymphocytic leukemia. CDR3s include the opening cysteine and the closing phenylalanine or tryptophan. A D gene is named only where the DNA matches it firmly. Not every row has a clone size; where given, it reads once, few, many or a size class.

clone_size: .; j_call: TRBJ1-2; v_call: TRBV5-6; d_call: .; cdr3_aa: CASSSRGPYGYTF; cdr3_nt: TGTGCCAGCAGCTCCCGGGGCCCCTATGGCTACACCTTC
clone_size: .; j_call: TRBJ1-2; v_call: TRBV28; d_call: .; cdr3_aa: CASSLLGVSNYGYTF; cdr3_nt: TGTGCCAGCAGTCTATTAGGGGTCTCTAACTATGGCTACACCTTC
clone_size: once; j_call: TRBJ1-2; v_call: TRBV9; d_call: .; cdr3_aa: CASSVDYQRAHGYTF; cdr3_nt: TGTGCCAGCAGCGTAGACTATCAAAGGGCCCATGGCTACACCTTC
clone_size: .; j_call: TRBJ2-7; v_call: TRBV11-2; d_call: TRBD1; cdr3_aa: CASSSGTGEGYEQYF; cdr3_nt: TGTGCCAGCAGCTCAGGGACAGGGGAAGGCTACGAGCAGTACTTC
clone_size: .; j_call: TRBJ2-1; v_call: TRBV15; d_call: .; cdr3_aa: CATSRDLGGPYNEQFF; cdr3_nt: TGTGCCACCAGCAGAGATCTGGGGGGGCCCTACAATGAGCAGTTCTTC
clone_size: once; j_call: TRBJ2-3; v_call: TRBV5-1; d_call: TRBD2; cdr3_aa: CASSVGLAGETDTQYF; cdr3_nt: TGCGCCAGCAGCGTGGGACTAGCGGGGGAGACAGATACGCAGTATTTT
clone_size: .; j_call: TRBJ1-3; v_call: TRBV9; d_call: TRBD1; cdr3_aa: CASGETGTGNTIYF; cdr3_nt: TGTGCCAGCGGGGAGACAGGGACTGGAAACACCATATATTTT
clone_size: .; j_call: TRBJ1-2; v_call: TRBV5-1; d_call: .; cdr3_aa: CASSLQGAGGYTF; cdr3_nt: TGCGCCAGCAGCTTGCAGGGTGCTGGTGGCTACACCTTC
clone_size: .; j_call: TRBJ1-2; v_call: TRBV5-6; d_call: .; cdr3_aa: CASSLGLSYGYTF; cdr3_nt: TGTGCCAGCAGCTTGGGTCTAAGCTATGGCTACACCTTC
clone_size: .; j_call: TRBJ1-2; v_call: TRBV6-1; d_call: .; cdr3_aa: CASSEFGGGSNYGYTF; cdr3_nt: TGTGCCAGCAGTGAATTTGGAGGGGGGTCTAACTATGGCTACACCTTC
clone_size: .; j_call: TRBJ1-5; v_call: TRBV10-3; d_call: .; cdr3_aa: CAISEGRGNQPQHF; cdr3_nt: TGTGCCATCAGCGAGGGCAGGGGTAATCAGCCCCAGCATTTT
clone_size: .; j_call: TRBJ2-2; v_call: TRBV7-3; d_call: TRBD2; cdr3_aa: CASGRAAGELFF; cdr3_nt: TGTGCCAGCGGGAGGGCGGCCGGGGAGCTGTTTTTT
clone_size: .; j_call: TRBJ2-2; v_call: TRBV15; d_call: .; cdr3_aa: CATSRDLAGPRELFF; cdr3_nt: TGTGCCACCAGCAGAGATCTCGCAGGGCCGCGGGAGCTGTTTTTT
clone_size: .; j_call: TRBJ2-1; v_call: TRBV29-1; d_call: TRBD2; cdr3_aa: CSYESLSGINNEQFF; cdr3_nt: TGCAGCTACGAGAGCCTAAGCGGGATCAACAATGAGCAGTTCTTC
clone_size: .; j_call: TRBJ1-1; v_call: TRBV19; d_call: .; cdr3_aa: CASSIGSARNTEAFF; cdr3_nt: TGTGCCAGTAGTATAGGATCGGCTAGGAACACTGAAGCTTTCTTT
clone_size: .; j_call: TRBJ2-1; v_call: TRBV7-2; d_call: .; cdr3_aa: CASSSNRGPSYNEQFF; cdr3_nt: TGTGCCAGCAGCTCCAACCGGGGTCCCTCCTACAATGAGCAGTTCTTC
clone_size: .; j_call: TRBJ1-3; v_call: TRBV7-6; d_call: .; cdr3_aa: CASSFTRGNTIYF; cdr3_nt: TGTGCCAGCAGCTTTACGCGTGGAAACACCATATATTTT
clone_size: once; j_call: TRBJ2-3; v_call: TRBV9; d_call: .; cdr3_aa: CASSARGRATDTQYF; cdr3_nt: TGTGCCAGCAGCGCCCGGGGGCGGGCCACAGATACGCAGTATTTT
clone_size: .; j_call: TRBJ2-3; v_call: TRBV11-3; d_call: .; cdr3_aa: CASSLSASTDTQYF; cdr3_nt: TGTGCCAGCAGCTTGTCCGCTAGCACAGATACGCAGTATTTT
clone_size: few; j_call: TRBJ2-7; v_call: TRBV29-1; d_call: .; cdr3_aa: CSVDHGGGEQYF; cdr3_nt: TGCAGCGTTGACCACGGGGGTGGGGAGCAGTACTTC
clone_size: .; j_call: TRBJ1-3; v_call: TRBV7-3; d_call: .; cdr3_aa: CASSSTHGNTIYF; cdr3_nt: TGTGCCAGCAGCTCGACACATGGAAACACCATATATTTT
clone_size: .; j_call: TRBJ2-6; v_call: TRBV19; d_call: .; cdr3_aa: CASSGANVLTF; cdr3_nt: TGTGCCAGCTCTGGGGCCAACGTCCTGACTTTC
clone_size: .; j_call: TRBJ1-4; v_call: TRBV5-4; d_call: .; cdr3_aa: CASSLGHLNEKLFF; cdr3_nt: TGTGCCAGCAGCTTGGGCCACCTGAATGAAAAACTGTTTTTT
clone_size: .; j_call: TRBJ2-1; v_call: TRBV11-2; d_call: .; cdr3_aa: CASSLGGHSSYNEQFF; cdr3_nt: TGTGCCAGCAGCTTAGGGGGTCATAGCTCCTACAATGAGCAGTTCTTC
clone_size: few; j_call: TRBJ1-1; v_call: TRBV13; d_call: .; cdr3_aa: CASSLGFGNTEAFF; cdr3_nt: TGTGCCAGCAGCTTAGGTTTTGGGAACACTGAAGCTTTCTTT
clone_size: .; j_call: TRBJ1-3; v_call: TRBV6-5; d_call: .; cdr3_aa: CASSYGGSSGNTIYF; cdr3_nt: TGTGCCAGCAGTTATGGGGGATCCTCTGGAAACACCATATATTTT
clone_size: .; j_call: TRBJ1-4; v_call: TRBV15; d_call: .; cdr3_aa: CATSRDSSGANEKLFF; cdr3_nt: TGTGCCACCAGCAGAGATTCCTCGGGGGCTAATGAAAAACTGTTTTTT
clone_size: .; j_call: TRBJ1-5; v_call: TRBV28; d_call: .; cdr3_aa: CASSLQLDQPQHF; cdr3_nt: TGTGCCAGCAGTTTACAGTTAGATCAGCCCCAGCATTTT
clone_size: .; j_call: TRBJ1-1; v_call: TRBV27; d_call: .; cdr3_aa: CASSPGPGRNTEAFF; cdr3_nt: TGTGCCAGCAGCCCCGGACCAGGTAGGAACACTGAAGCTTTCTTT
clone_size: .; j_call: TRBJ1-4; v_call: TRBV19; d_call: .; cdr3_aa: CASSMIGTDTNEKLFF; cdr3_nt: TGTGCCAGTAGTATGATCGGGACGGACACTAATGAAAAACTGTTTTTT
clone_size: .; j_call: TRBJ1-4; v_call: TRBV12-1; d_call: .; cdr3_aa: CASSTEGGSTNEKLFF; cdr3_nt: TGTGCCAGCAGCACCGAGGGGGGCTCAACTAATGAAAAACTGTTTTTT
clone_size: .; j_call: TRBJ1-2; v_call: TRBV15; d_call: TRBD1; cdr3_aa: CATSRAGQGVDGYTF; cdr3_nt: TGTGCCACCAGCAGAGCTGGACAGGGGGTAGATGGCTACACCTTC
clone_size: .; j_call: TRBJ2-3; v_call: TRBV5-4; d_call: TRBD2; cdr3_aa: CASSLVAGVMDTQYF; cdr3_nt: TGTGCCAGCAGCTTGGTAGCGGGAGTAATGGATACGCAGTATTTT
clone_size: .; j_call: TRBJ2-7; v_call: TRBV7-9; d_call: TRBD1; cdr3_aa: CASSRTGGHEQYF; cdr3_nt: TGTGCCAGCAGCCGGACAGGGGGGCACGAGCAGTACTTC
clone_size: .; j_call: TRBJ2-7; v_call: TRBV7-2; d_call: TRBD1; cdr3_aa: CASSQWGQGDLRSYEQYF; cdr3_nt: TGTGCCAGCAGCCAGTGGGGACAGGGGGACCTCCGAAGCTACGAGCAGTACTTC
clone_size: once; j_call: TRBJ1-4; v_call: TRBV5-8; d_call: .; cdr3_aa: CASSLVRGAATNEKLFF; cdr3_nt: TGTGCCAGCAGCTTGGTCAGGGGAGCTGCAACTAATGAAAAACTGTTTTTT
clone_size: .; j_call: TRBJ2-1; v_call: TRBV19; d_call: .; cdr3_aa: CASSPRTFGNDEQFF; cdr3_nt: TGTGCCAGTAGTCCCCGGACTTTTGGGAACGATGAGCAGTTCTTC
clone_size: .; j_call: TRBJ1-2; v_call: TRBV19; d_call: .; cdr3_aa: CASLAVRNYGYTF; cdr3_nt: TGTGCCAGCCTGGCGGTCCGGAACTATGGCTACACCTTC
clone_size: .; j_call: TRBJ2-1; v_call: TRBV5-6; d_call: TRBD2; cdr3_aa: CASRVTSGSYNEQFF; cdr3_nt: TGTGCCAGCAGAGTGACTAGCGGGAGTTACAATGAGCAGTTCTTC
clone_size: .; j_call: TRBJ2-6; v_call: TRBV27; d_call: .; cdr3_aa: CASSLNGRTDPGANVLTF; cdr3_nt: TGTGCCAGCAGTTTGAATGGGAGGACGGACCCTGGGGCCAACGTCCTGACTTTC
clone_size: .; j_call: TRBJ2-3; v_call: TRBV4-1; d_call: .; cdr3_aa: CASSQDPITDTQYF; cdr3_nt: TGCGCCAGCAGCCAAGACCCGATCACAGATACGCAGTATTTT
clone_size: .; j_call: TRBJ2-1; v_call: TRBV28; d_call: .; cdr3_aa: CASSSPALTDNEQFF; cdr3_nt: TGTGCCAGCAGTTCCCCCGCACTTACCGACAATGAGCAGTTCTTC
clone_size: .; j_call: TRBJ2-1; v_call: TRBV7-2; d_call: .; cdr3_aa: CASSPPRFGQFF; cdr3_nt: TGTGCCAGCAGCCCGCCCCGGTTCGGGCAGTTCTTC
clone_size: .; j_call: TRBJ2-2; v_call: TRBV4-3; d_call: .; cdr3_aa: CASSQDFWRDTGELFF; cdr3_nt: TGCGCCAGCAGCCAAGATTTCTGGCGGGACACCGGGGAGCTGTTTTTT
clone_size: .; j_call: TRBJ2-1; v_call: TRBV11-3; d_call: .; cdr3_aa: CASSLGARGLDEQFF; cdr3_nt: TGTGCCAGCAGCTTAGGGGCCAGGGGCCTTGATGAGCAGTTCTTC
clone_size: .; j_call: TRBJ1-1; v_call: TRBV9; d_call: .; cdr3_aa: CASSVEGLRSAEAFF; cdr3_nt: TGTGCCAGCAGCGTAGAGGGACTCCGATCTGCTGAAGCTTTCTTT
clone_size: .; j_call: TRBJ1-4; v_call: TRBV4-2; d_call: TRBD1; cdr3_aa: CASSQEGGGAREKLFF; cdr3_nt: TGTGCCAGCAGCCAAGAAGGAGGGGGCGCGCGGGAAAAACTGTTTTTT
clone_size: .; j_call: TRBJ2-5; v_call: TRBV11-2; d_call: .; cdr3_aa: CASSLVAEVQAQYF; cdr3_nt: TGTGCCAGCAGCTTAGTGGCGGAAGTGCAGGCCCAGTACTTC
clone_size: .; j_call: TRBJ1-5; v_call: TRBV21-1; d_call: .; cdr3_aa: CASSKPRKCNQPQHF; cdr3_nt: TGTGCCAGCAGCAAGCCCAGGAAATGTAATCAGCCCCAGCATTTT
clone_size: .; j_call: TRBJ1-5; v_call: TRBV5-1; d_call: .; cdr3_aa: CASSLVPWGFQPQHF; cdr3_nt: TGCGCCAGCAGTTTGGTCCCCTGGGGGTTTCAGCCCCAGCATTTT
clone_size: once; j_call: TRBJ2-1; v_call: TRBV9; d_call: .; cdr3_aa: CASSGTENEQFF; cdr3_nt: TGTGCCAGCAGCGGGACTGAAAATGAGCAGTTCTTC
clone_size: once; j_call: TRBJ2-2; v_call: TRBV30; d_call: TRBD2; cdr3_aa: CAWSLRTSGRRLGTGELFF; cdr3_nt: TGTGCCTGGAGCCTCAGGACTAGCGGGAGAAGACTGGGCACCGGGGAGCTGTTTTTT
clone_size: .; j_call: TRBJ1-5; v_call: TRBV18; d_call: .; cdr3_aa: CASSLLNQPQHF; cdr3_nt: TGTGCCAGCTCACTTTTGAATCAGCCCCAGCATTTT
clone_size: .; j_call: TRBJ2-3; v_call: TRBV27; d_call: .; cdr3_aa: CASGGSSDTQYF; cdr3_nt: TGTGCCAGTGGAGGGAGTTCAGATACGCAGTATTTT